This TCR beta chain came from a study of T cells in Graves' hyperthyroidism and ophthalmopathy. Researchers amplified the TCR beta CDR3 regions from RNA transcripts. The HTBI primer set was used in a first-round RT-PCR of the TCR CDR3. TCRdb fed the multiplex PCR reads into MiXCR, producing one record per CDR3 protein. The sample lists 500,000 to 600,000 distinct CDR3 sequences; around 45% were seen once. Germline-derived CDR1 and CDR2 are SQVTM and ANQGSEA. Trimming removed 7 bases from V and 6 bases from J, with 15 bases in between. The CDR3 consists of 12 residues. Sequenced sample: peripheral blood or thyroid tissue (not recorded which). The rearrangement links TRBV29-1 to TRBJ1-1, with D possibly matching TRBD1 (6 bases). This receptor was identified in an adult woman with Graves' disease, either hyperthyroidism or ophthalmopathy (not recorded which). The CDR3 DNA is TGCAGCGCGCTCGGGGGGGGCGCTGAAGCTTTCTTT. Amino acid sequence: CSALGGGAEAFF.